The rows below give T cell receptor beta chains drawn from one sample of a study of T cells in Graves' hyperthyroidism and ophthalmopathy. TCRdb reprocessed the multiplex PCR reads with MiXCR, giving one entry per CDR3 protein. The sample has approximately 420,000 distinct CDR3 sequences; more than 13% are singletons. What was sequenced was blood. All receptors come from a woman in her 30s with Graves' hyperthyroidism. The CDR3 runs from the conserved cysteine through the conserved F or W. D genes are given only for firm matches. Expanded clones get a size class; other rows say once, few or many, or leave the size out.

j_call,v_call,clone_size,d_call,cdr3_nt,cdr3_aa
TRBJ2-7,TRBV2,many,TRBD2,TGTGCCAGCCTCCGCGGGGGCTACGAGCAGTACTTC,CASLRGGYEQYF
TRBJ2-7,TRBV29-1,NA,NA,TGCAGCGCCATTAACAGGCCTTCCTACGAGCAGTACTTC,CSAINRPSYEQYF
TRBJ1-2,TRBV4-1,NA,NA,TGCGCCAGCAGCCAACCCGTTTCGTCGGATCTCCGGGTTGACTATGGCTACACCTTC,CASSQPVSSDLRVDYGYTF
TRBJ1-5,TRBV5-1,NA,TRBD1,TGCGCCAGCAGCCCCTCTGGCAGGGGGGGGAATCAGCCCCAGCATTTT,CASSPSGRGGNQPQHF
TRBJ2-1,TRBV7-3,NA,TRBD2,TGTGCCAGCAGCTTAAGGGGGGGACTAGGGAATGAGCAGTTCTTC,CASSLRGGLGNEQFF
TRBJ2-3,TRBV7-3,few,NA,TGTGCCAGCAGCCCCCACATTCAAGGGACGCAGTATTTT,CASSPHIQGTQYF
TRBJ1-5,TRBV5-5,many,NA,TGTGCCAGCAGCTTGGAGTATAGCAATCAGCCCCAGCATTTT,CASSLEYSNQPQHF
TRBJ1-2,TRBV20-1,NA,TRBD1,TGCAGAACGGGACAGGGGTACAATGGCTACACCTTC,CRTGQGYNGYTF
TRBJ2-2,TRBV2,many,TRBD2,TGTGCCAGCAGTGAAGATGAAGGGCTAGCGGGGTTGAACACCGGGGAGCTGTTTTTT,CASSEDEGLAGLNTGELFF
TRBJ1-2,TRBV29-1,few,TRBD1,TGCAGCGTTGATCCACCGGGACAGGGGCACTATGGCTACACCTTC,CSVDPPGQGHYGYTF
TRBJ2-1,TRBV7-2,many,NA,TGTGCCAGCAGCTTAGATTGGTATGAGCAGTTCTTC,CASSLDWYEQFF
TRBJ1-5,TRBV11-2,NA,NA,TGTGCCAGCAGCCCCAGTGGGGCAAGCAATCAGCCCCAGCATTTT,CASSPSGASNQPQHF
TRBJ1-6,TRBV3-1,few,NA,TGTGCCAGCAGCCAAGAGCGCAGGAAAGCCTCACCCCTCCACTTT,CASSQERRKASPLHF
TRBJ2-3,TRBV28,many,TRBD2,TGTGCCAGCAGTTTACTAGCGGGAGAGGGAGATACGCAGTATTTT,CASSLLAGEGDTQYF
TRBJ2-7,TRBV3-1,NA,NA,TGTGCCAGCAGCCAAGTTAGCTCGGACGCCGAGCAGTACTTC,CASSQVSSDAEQYF
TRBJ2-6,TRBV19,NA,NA,TGTGCCAGTAAAGGGGACAGGGGGACTAGCGGAGCCCTCTCTGGGGCCAACGTCCTGACTTTC,CASKGDRGTSGALSGANVLTF
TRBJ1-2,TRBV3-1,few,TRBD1,TGTGCCAGCAGCCAGCGCGGGACAGGCAATGGCTACACCTTC,CASSQRGTGNGYTF
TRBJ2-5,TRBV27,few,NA,TGTGCCAGCAGTTCGGGGGCTGGGGAGACCCAGTACTTC,CASSSGAGETQYF
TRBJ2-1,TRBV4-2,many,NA,TGTGCCAGCAGCCAAGTCCCATCCCCGGACAATGAGCAGTTCTTC,CASSQVPSPDNEQFF
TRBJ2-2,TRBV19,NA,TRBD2,TGTGCCAGTACCACCACGAGCGGGAGTTGGACCGGGGAGCTGTTTTTT,CASTTTSGSWTGELFF
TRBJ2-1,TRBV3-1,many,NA,TGTGCCAGCATGGGGGGGGCTGAGCAGTTCTTC,CASMGGAEQFF
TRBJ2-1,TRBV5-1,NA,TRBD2,TGCGCCAGCAGCTTGGAACTAGCGGGTTCCTACAATGAGCAGTTCTTC,CASSLELAGSYNEQFF
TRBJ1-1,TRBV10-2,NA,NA,TGCGCCAGCAGTGACGGGCCGAACACTGAAGCTTTCTTT,CASSDGPNTEAFF
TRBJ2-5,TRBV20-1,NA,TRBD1,TGCAGTGCTCAACAGGGGCGAGACGAGCACTTC,CSAQQGRDEHF
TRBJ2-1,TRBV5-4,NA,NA,TGTGCCAGCAGCTTTCGGATCCAGGGTAGGGACAATGAGCAGTTCTTC,CASSFRIQGRDNEQFF
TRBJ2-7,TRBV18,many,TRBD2,TGTGCCAGCTCACGAACCCAGAGCAGCGGGACCGAGCAGTACTTC,CASSRTQSSGTEQYF
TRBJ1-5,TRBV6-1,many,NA,TGTGCCAGCAGTTCACAATCGACCGGCAATCAGCCCCAGCATTTT,CASSSQSTGNQPQHF
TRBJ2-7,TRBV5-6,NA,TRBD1,TGTGCCAGCAGCTCACAGGGGGCGAACGAGCAGTACTTC,CASSSQGANEQYF
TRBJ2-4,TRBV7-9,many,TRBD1,TGTGCCAGCAGCTTAGCCTCCGGACAGGGGGCGACCATTCAGTACTTC,CASSLASGQGATIQYF
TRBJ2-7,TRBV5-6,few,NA,TGTGCCAGCAGCTTTACAGGGTTGTCTTTCTACGAGCAGTACTTC,CASSFTGLSFYEQYF
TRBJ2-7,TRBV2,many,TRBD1,TGTGCCAGCAGCTTAATCCGGGACAGATCCTACGAGCAGTACTTC,CASSLIRDRSYEQYF
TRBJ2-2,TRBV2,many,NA,TGTGCCAGCGGGGACCGGGCCAGTCGTACCGGGGAGCTGTTTTTT,CASGDRASRTGELFF
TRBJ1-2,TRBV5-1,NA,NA,TGCGCCAGCAGGATCGACCAGGGGTTCTATGGCTACACCTTC,CASRIDQGFYGYTF